This T cell receptor (beta chain) was captured in a study of blood T cell repertoires in COVID-19. Across the whole study: Sources were T cells, B-cell-depleted T cells, or PBMCs; the material itself was cDNA or gDNA.

TCRdb's copy holds only in-frame clones and misses some; the assay was immunoSEQ multiplex PCR. The top ten clones hold 4.4% of a sample with 80,000 to 100,000 clones, 81% of them seen once. Source material: peripheral blood. The clonotype comes from a man between 60 and 70 years old with acute or convalescent COVID-19.

The CDR3 region is CASNDHRTLDPQYF. CDR3 in DNA: TGTGCCAGCAACGATCACAGGACCCTCGATCCGCAGTATTTT. The chain links TRBV9 to TRBJ2-3; the D gene is possibly TRBD1 (5 bases). CDR1 and CDR2 from the germline V gene are SGDLS and YYNGEE. Trimming took 6 bases from V and 10 from J, leaving 21 bases between them. The CDR3 runs to 14 residues.